The rows below give T cell receptor beta chains drawn from one sample of a study of blood T cell repertoires in COVID-19. Assay: immunoSEQ multiplex PCR; the TCRdb copy retains only in-frame clones and omits some. This table has 190,000 or so clones, around 87% appearing once. Sequencing was done on a sample of peripheral blood. These TCRs come from a man aged 35 to 55 with active or convalescent COVID-19. Both conserved end residues are part of each CDR3. The D gene is left open where the match is weak. Size values are once, few and many counts, or a class for expanded clones, and some rows have none.

J gene: TRBJ1-1; D gene: -; V gene: TRBV30; clone size: -; CDR3 length: 13; CDR3 DNA: TGTGCCTGGAGTGTGGGGCAGGGGAGAGATGCTTTCTTT; CDR3 protein: CAWSVGQGRDAFF
J gene: TRBJ2-7; D gene: -; V gene: TRBV29-1; clone size: -; CDR3 length: 12; CDR3 DNA: TGCAGCATTCCCGGGGACTTCTACGAGCAGTACTTC; CDR3 protein: CSIPGDFYEQYF
J gene: TRBJ1-3; D gene: -; V gene: TRBV24-1; clone size: -; CDR3 length: 14; CDR3 DNA: TGTGCCGCGGATGAGGTTAGCTCTGGAAACACCATATATTTT; CDR3 protein: CAADEVSSGNTIYF
J gene: TRBJ2-7; D gene: -; V gene: TRBV7-2; clone size: -; CDR3 length: 14; CDR3 DNA: TGTGCCAGCAGCTCGCCGGGACTTACCTACGAGCAGTACTTC; CDR3 protein: CASSSPGLTYEQYF
J gene: TRBJ2-7; D gene: -; V gene: TRBV6-1; clone size: -; CDR3 length: 12; CDR3 DNA: TGTGCCAGCAGTGAAGTCGCCTACGAGCAGTACTTC; CDR3 protein: CASSEVAYEQYF
J gene: TRBJ2-7; D gene: TRBD1; V gene: TRBV25-1; clone size: -; CDR3 length: 14; CDR3 DNA: TGTGCCAGCAGTGCACAGGGGGCGACCTACGAGCAGTACTTC; CDR3 protein: CASSAQGATYEQYF
J gene: TRBJ1-5; D gene: -; V gene: TRBV30; clone size: -; CDR3 length: 14; CDR3 DNA: TGTGCCTGGAGTGTTGGGGGCTTCGGTCAGCCCCAGCATTTT; CDR3 protein: CAWSVGGFGQPQHF
J gene: TRBJ1-2; D gene: -; V gene: TRBV4-2; clone size: -; CDR3 length: 16; CDR3 DNA: TGTGCCAGCAGCCAGGTTGTCGGTGACAGCGACTATGGCTACACCTTC; CDR3 protein: CASSQVVGDSDYGYTF
J gene: TRBJ2-7; D gene: -; V gene: TRBV18; clone size: -; CDR3 length: 14; CDR3 DNA: TGTGCCAGCTCACCGGGGCAGGGTTGGAGCGAGCAGTACTTC; CDR3 protein: CASSPGQGWSEQYF
J gene: TRBJ1-4; D gene: TRBD1; V gene: TRBV7-9; clone size: -; CDR3 length: 16; CDR3 DNA: TGTGCCAGCAGCAAAGGACAGGGATCGACTAATGAAAAACTGTTTTTT; CDR3 protein: CASSKGQGSTNEKLFF
J gene: TRBJ1-1; D gene: -; V gene: TRBV27; clone size: -; CDR3 length: 13; CDR3 DNA: TGTGCCAGCAGTTTTCAAGAACGGACTGAAGCTTTCTTT; CDR3 protein: CASSFQERTEAFF
J gene: TRBJ2-7; D gene: TRBD1; V gene: TRBV11-2; clone size: -; CDR3 length: 16; CDR3 DNA: TGTGCCAGCAGCTGGATCCCGGGACAGGCGGGCTACGAGCAGTACTTC; CDR3 protein: CASSWIPGQAGYEQYF
J gene: TRBJ1-6; D gene: -; V gene: TRBV2; clone size: few; CDR3 length: 13; CDR3 DNA: TGTGCCAGCAGCGAATGGCCCCATTCACCCCTCCACTTT; CDR3 protein: CASSEWPHSPLHF
J gene: TRBJ2-5; D gene: -; V gene: TRBV28; clone size: -; CDR3 length: 13; CDR3 DNA: TGTGCCAGCAGTTTATGGGGGGCTGAGACCCAGTACTTC; CDR3 protein: CASSLWGAETQYF
J gene: TRBJ1-4; D gene: -; V gene: TRBV7-9; clone size: -; CDR3 length: 17; CDR3 DNA: TGTGCCAGCAGCTTAGCGGCCCAGGCCGCAACTAATGAAAAACTGTTTTTT; CDR3 protein: CASSLAAQAATNEKLFF
J gene: TRBJ2-3; D gene: -; V gene: TRBV7-3; clone size: -; CDR3 length: 13; CDR3 DNA: TGTGCCAGCAGCTTAGACTACACAGATACGCAGTATTTT; CDR3 protein: CASSLDYTDTQYF
J gene: TRBJ2-2; D gene: -; V gene: TRBV5-1; clone size: -; CDR3 length: 17; CDR3 DNA: TGCGCCAGCAGCTTGGTACCGACTCAGACTAACACCGGGGAGCTGTTTTTT; CDR3 protein: CASSLVPTQTNTGELFF
J gene: TRBJ2-1; D gene: TRBD1; V gene: TRBV7-2; clone size: -; CDR3 length: 14; CDR3 DNA: TGTGCCAGCAGATTACAGGGGACCTACAATGAGCAGTTCTTC; CDR3 protein: CASRLQGTYNEQFF
J gene: TRBJ1-4; D gene: -; V gene: TRBV4-3; clone size: -; CDR3 length: 17; CDR3 DNA: TGCGCCAGCAGCCAAGATACGGCGGTTGGTCTTGGTGAAAAACTGTTTTTT; CDR3 protein: CASSQDTAVGLGEKLFF
J gene: TRBJ1-3; D gene: -; V gene: TRBV3-1/TRBV3-2; clone size: -; CDR3 length: 16; CDR3 DNA: TGTGCCAGCAGCCAACTTATGGGGCAGGGGGGAAACACCATATATTTT; CDR3 protein: CASSQLMGQGGNTIYF
J gene: TRBJ1-2; D gene: -; V gene: TRBV7-9; clone size: -; CDR3 length: 16; CDR3 DNA: TGTGCCAGCAGCTTAGCCAGACAGGAATCATATGTTGGCTACACCTTC; CDR3 protein: CASSLARQESYVGYTF
J gene: TRBJ2-3; D gene: -; V gene: TRBV3-1/TRBV3-2; clone size: -; CDR3 length: 14; CDR3 DNA: TGTGCCAGCAGCCAGAACCAGATTGCAGATACGCAGTATTTT; CDR3 protein: CASSQNQIADTQYF
J gene: TRBJ2-7; D gene: TRBD2; V gene: TRBV6-2/TRBV6-3; clone size: -; CDR3 length: 15; CDR3 DNA: TGTGCCAGCAGCCTCGCTAGCGGGGGGGCCTACGAGCAGTACTTC; CDR3 protein: CASSLASGGAYEQYF
J gene: TRBJ2-1; D gene: TRBD1; V gene: TRBV7-9; clone size: few; CDR3 length: 15; CDR3 DNA: TGTGCCAGCAGCTCGCTCAGGGGGAGAAACAATGAGCAGTTCTTC; CDR3 protein: CASSSLRGRNNEQFF
J gene: TRBJ2-7; D gene: TRBD1; V gene: TRBV11-2; clone size: -; CDR3 length: 14; CDR3 DNA: TGTGCCAGCAGCCAAGGGACAGGGACCTACGAGCAGTACTTC; CDR3 protein: CASSQGTGTYEQYF
J gene: TRBJ1-6; D gene: -; V gene: TRBV28; clone size: -; CDR3 length: 14; CDR3 DNA: TGTGCCAGCAGTTTGCCAGGTTATAATTCACCCCTCCACTTT; CDR3 protein: CASSLPGYNSPLHF
J gene: TRBJ2-7; D gene: -; V gene: TRBV7-2; clone size: -; CDR3 length: 14; CDR3 DNA: TGTGCCAGCAGCTTAGCGGCCCGAAGCTACGAGCAGTACTTC; CDR3 protein: CASSLAARSYEQYF
J gene: TRBJ2-1; D gene: TRBD1; V gene: TRBV18; clone size: -; CDR3 length: 15; CDR3 DNA: TGTGCCAGCTCCTCAGCCGGGACAGGCCGGGATGAGCAGTTCTTC; CDR3 protein: CASSSAGTGRDEQFF
J gene: TRBJ1-2; D gene: -; V gene: TRBV5-4; clone size: -; CDR3 length: 15; CDR3 DNA: TGTGCCAGCAGCAGACTAGACCCACCTAACTATGGCTACACCTTC; CDR3 protein: CASSRLDPPNYGYTF
J gene: TRBJ2-1; D gene: TRBD2; V gene: TRBV9; clone size: -; CDR3 length: 15; CDR3 DNA: TGTGCCAGCAGCCTATCGGGACTAGCCGGTGATGAGCAGTTCTTC; CDR3 protein: CASSLSGLAGDEQFF
J gene: TRBJ1-2; D gene: TRBD1; V gene: TRBV13; clone size: -; CDR3 length: 12; CDR3 DNA: TGTGCCAGCAGCCTAGACAGGGGGGGCTACACCTTC; CDR3 protein: CASSLDRGGYTF
J gene: TRBJ1-3; D gene: TRBD1; V gene: TRBV5-1; clone size: -; CDR3 length: 15; CDR3 DNA: TGCGCCAGCAGCCCCAGACAGGGTTCTGGAAACACCATATATTTT; CDR3 protein: CASSPRQGSGNTIYF
J gene: TRBJ1-2; D gene: -; V gene: TRBV3-1/TRBV3-2; clone size: -; CDR3 length: 13; CDR3 DNA: TGTGCCAGCAGCCTTGGACAAGTCTATGGCTACACCTTC; CDR3 protein: CASSLGQVYGYTF
J gene: TRBJ2-7; D gene: -; V gene: TRBV7-2; clone size: few; CDR3 length: 13; CDR3 DNA: TGTGCCAGCAGCGGGGCGAGCTCCTACGAGCAGTACTTC; CDR3 protein: CASSGASSYEQYF
J gene: TRBJ2-3; D gene: -; V gene: TRBV3-1/TRBV3-2; clone size: -; CDR3 length: 16; CDR3 DNA: TGTGCCAGCAGCCAAGATCGGCGGATCCTCACAGATACGCAGTATTTT; CDR3 protein: CASSQDRRILTDTQYF
J gene: TRBJ1-5; D gene: -; V gene: TRBV2; clone size: few; CDR3 length: 14; CDR3 DNA: TGTGCCAGCAGCGGGGTCTTGAGGACTCAGCCCCAGCATTTT; CDR3 protein: CASSGVLRTQPQHF
J gene: TRBJ1-1; D gene: TRBD1; V gene: TRBV10-3; clone size: -; CDR3 length: 14; CDR3 DNA: TGTGCCATCAGGACAGGGGGCGGTTACACTGAAGCTTTCTTT; CDR3 protein: CAIRTGGGYTEAFF
J gene: TRBJ1-2; D gene: TRBD1; V gene: TRBV2; clone size: -; CDR3 length: 13; CDR3 DNA: TGTGCCAGCAGGGAATCACAGGGGTATGGCTACACCTTC; CDR3 protein: CASRESQGYGYTF
J gene: TRBJ1-4; D gene: -; V gene: TRBV7-2; clone size: -; CDR3 length: 15; CDR3 DNA: TGTGCCAGCAGCGCCGAGGGTATTACTAATGAAAAACTGTTTTTT; CDR3 protein: CASSAEGITNEKLFF
J gene: TRBJ1-5; D gene: -; V gene: TRBV30; clone size: -; CDR3 length: 14; CDR3 DNA: TGTGCCTGGAGCCCGGGACACAGCAATCAGCCCCAGCATTTT; CDR3 protein: CAWSPGHSNQPQHF
J gene: TRBJ2-7; D gene: TRBD2; V gene: TRBV4-3; clone size: -; CDR3 length: 15; CDR3 DNA: TGCGCCAGCAGCCCCATAGCGGGGGGGCCCTACGAGCAGTACTTC; CDR3 protein: CASSPIAGGPYEQYF
J gene: TRBJ1-6; D gene: -; V gene: TRBV7-2; clone size: -; CDR3 length: 16; CDR3 DNA: TGTGCCAGCAGCTTAGGACAGGCCCGGTATAATTCACCCCTCCACTTT; CDR3 protein: CASSLGQARYNSPLHF
J gene: TRBJ2-4; D gene: TRBD1; V gene: TRBV7-9; clone size: -; CDR3 length: 15; CDR3 DNA: TGTGCCAGCAGCTTAGAAGGACAGGGGAGGAACATTCAGTACTTC; CDR3 protein: CASSLEGQGRNIQYF
J gene: TRBJ2-5; D gene: TRBD1; V gene: TRBV7-3; clone size: -; CDR3 length: 15; CDR3 DNA: TGTGCCAGCAGCTATACAGGGGGCCTCCGGGAGACCCAGTACTTC; CDR3 protein: CASSYTGGLRETQYF
J gene: TRBJ2-3; D gene: -; V gene: TRBV19; clone size: -; CDR3 length: 15; CDR3 DNA: TGTGCCAGTAGTATACCCCGGGGAACCACAGATACGCAGTATTTT; CDR3 protein: CASSIPRGTTDTQYF
J gene: TRBJ2-1; D gene: -; V gene: TRBV2; clone size: -; CDR3 length: 12; CDR3 DNA: TGTGCCAGCAGAGCAGGCTCAAATGAGCAGTTCTTC; CDR3 protein: CASRAGSNEQFF
J gene: TRBJ2-4; D gene: TRBD2; V gene: TRBV7-2; clone size: -; CDR3 length: 13; CDR3 DNA: TGTGCCAGCAGCTTAACCGGGGGGAGCATTCAGTACTTC; CDR3 protein: CASSLTGGSIQYF
J gene: TRBJ1-1; D gene: -; V gene: TRBV12-3/TRBV12-4; clone size: -; CDR3 length: 12; CDR3 DNA: TGTGCCAGCAGTTTAAGGCCAGGCCAAGCTTTCTTT; CDR3 protein: CASSLRPGQAFF
J gene: TRBJ1-3; D gene: TRBD1; V gene: TRBV6-5; clone size: -; CDR3 length: 14; CDR3 DNA: TGTGCCAGCAGGGGGACAGACTCTGGAAACACCATATATTTT; CDR3 protein: CASRGTDSGNTIYF
J gene: TRBJ1-1; D gene: -; V gene: TRBV12-3/TRBV12-4; clone size: -; CDR3 length: 11; CDR3 DNA: TGTGCCAGCAGTTCGAGGACTGAAGCTTTCTTT; CDR3 protein: CASSSRTEAFF
J gene: TRBJ1-5; D gene: -; V gene: TRBV14; clone size: few; CDR3 length: 12; CDR3 DNA: TGTGCCAGCAAGGAGGAGGCCGCGGCCCAGCATTTT; CDR3 protein: CASKEEAAAQHF
J gene: TRBJ1-1; D gene: -; V gene: TRBV7-9; clone size: -; CDR3 length: 11; CDR3 DNA: TGTGCCAGCAGCTCCGCCCAGGGGGCTTTCTTT; CDR3 protein: CASSSAQGAFF
J gene: TRBJ2-7; D gene: TRBD1; V gene: TRBV3-1/TRBV3-2; clone size: -; CDR3 length: 13; CDR3 DNA: TGTGCCAGCATAGGGACAGGAATCGGCGAGCAGTACTTC; CDR3 protein: CASIGTGIGEQYF
J gene: TRBJ1-4; D gene: TRBD1; V gene: TRBV5-1; clone size: -; CDR3 length: 14; CDR3 DNA: TGCGCCAGCAGCGTTGGACAGGGGGGTGAAAAACTGTTTTTT; CDR3 protein: CASSVGQGGEKLFF
J gene: TRBJ2-1; D gene: -; V gene: TRBV30; clone size: -; CDR3 length: 11; CDR3 DNA: TGTGCCTGGAGGAAAGCTGGTGAGCAGTTCTTC; CDR3 protein: CAWRKAGEQFF
J gene: TRBJ1-3; D gene: -; V gene: TRBV2; clone size: -; CDR3 length: 16; CDR3 DNA: TGTGCCAGCAGTGGGAAGGGGTCCGCCTCTGGAAACACCATATATTTT; CDR3 protein: CASSGKGSASGNTIYF
J gene: TRBJ2-3; D gene: -; V gene: TRBV9; clone size: -; CDR3 length: 12; CDR3 DNA: TGTGCCAGCAGCGTAGAACCCGGTACGCAGTATTTT; CDR3 protein: CASSVEPGTQYF
J gene: TRBJ2-7; D gene: -; V gene: TRBV19; clone size: -; CDR3 length: 12; CDR3 DNA: TGTGCCACCGGACAGACCCACTACGAGCAGTACTTC; CDR3 protein: CATGQTHYEQYF